The T cell receptor (beta chain) described here comes from a study of OX40 agonist ivuxolimab in advanced cancers. The data were produced by immunoSEQ multiplex PCR, yet TCRdb's version contains in-frame clones alone and is incomplete. The profile shows tens of thousands of clones, just under 90% of them singletons. Germline lookup yields CDR1 SGHTA and CDR2 FQGTGA. The V end lost 5 bases, the J end lost 0 bases, and 19 bases lay between the germline ends. This CDR3 region has 17 residues. Autoimmune disease history or systemic immunosuppression excluded patients. Source: CD4+ or CD8+ T cells sorted from blood, taken in a trial of the OX40 agonist ivuxolimab. The source of this sequence is an adult with an advanced solid tumor such as melanoma, head and neck, liver or kidney cancer. J is TRBJ1-1 and V is TRBV7-3, with D unresolved. Here the CDR3 reads CASSPSYSGFLNTEAFF. The CDR3 nucleotides are TGTGCCAGCAGCCCCTCTTACTCGGGTTTTTTGAACACTGAAGCTTTCTTT.